This record covers a single T cell receptor beta chain. This entry belongs to a study of technical replicates of blood from several donors. CDR3 size: 16 residues. Germline V gene lookup returns CDR1 MNHEY and CDR2 SMNVEV (reference sequence). The V end lost 6 bases, the J end lost 3 bases, and 17 bases lay between the germline ends. Sequenced by immunoSEQ multiplex PCR; TCRdb stores in-frame clones only, minus some. This table holds 15,000 to 20,000 clones, about nine tenths found once. Sample: PBMCs. This sequence originates from a human donor in good health. V gene TRBV27 combines with J gene TRBJ1-4; a possible D gene is TRBD1 (6 bases). This chain's CDR3 is CASRVGGAPPNEKLFF. As DNA, the CDR3 is TGTGCCAGCAGGGTGGGGGGGGCGCCGCCTAATGAAAAACTGTTTTTT.